The T cell receptor (beta chain) described here comes from a study of T cells in tuberculosis. Overall study context: A South African cohort included IGRA-negative adolescents, latently infected IGRA-positive adolescents and adults with active tuberculosis.

As to this clone: The target antigen is unknown.

V was pared by 6 bases and J by 4 bases, with 7 bases of the junction left unmatched. CDR1 is MGHDK, CDR2 SYGVNS, per germline. CDR3 length: 17 residues. Produced via immunoSEQ multiplex PCR; TCRdb's table is partial and in-frame only. The repertoire holds fewer than 40,000 clones, with approximately 93% as singletons. Study-wide points: Cases with active tuberculosis were adults, while controls were adolescents. GMM-specific TCRs were nearer to active tuberculosis alpha repertoires, suggesting expansion.

The V and J genes are TRBV25-1 and TRBJ2-6; 12 bases map to TRBD1. Sequenced input: PBMCs. The receptor was derived from a donor between 10 and 29 years old with latent tuberculosis or without tuberculosis infection. Here the CDR3 DNA reads TGTGCCAGCAGCTATCCGGGACAGGGGGCCGGGGCCAACGTCCTGACTTTC. Encoded protein: CASSYPGQGAGANVLTF.